This T cell receptor (beta chain) was retrieved from a study of Graves' ophthalmopathy and Graves' hyperthyroidism. Ten or more counts support this clonotype. RNA served as the template for amplifying TCR beta CDR3 regions. The library came from an HTBI-primed first-round RT-PCR and a second-round multiplex PCR. TCRdb reanalysed the multiplex PCR reads using MiXCR and keeps one entry per CDR3 protein. Of 580,000 or so distinct CDR3 sequences detected, roughly 39% appear once; the ten largest clones hold roughly 4.5%. The V gene lost 7 bases and the J gene lost 4 bases, with 21 bases spanning the gap. The CDR3 is 15 residues long. The germline V gene has CDR1 SGHTS and CDR2 YDEGEE.

The chain recombines TRBV5-8 with TRBJ2-7; perhaps TRBD2 as D (7 bases). The sequence was obtained from an adult man with Graves' hyperthyroidism. Material for sequencing was peripheral blood or thyroid tissue (not recorded which). In DNA form, the CDR3 reads TGTGCCAGCTCCCGACCGAGGGGGGGAGTGTACGAGCAGTACTTC. Its protein is CASSRPRGGVYEQYF.